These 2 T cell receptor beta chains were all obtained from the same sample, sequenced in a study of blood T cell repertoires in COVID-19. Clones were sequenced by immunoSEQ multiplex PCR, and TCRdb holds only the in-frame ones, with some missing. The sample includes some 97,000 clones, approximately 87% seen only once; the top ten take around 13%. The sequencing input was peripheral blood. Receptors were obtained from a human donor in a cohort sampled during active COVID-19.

CDR3 DNA sequence: TGTGCCAGCAGCCTGGACAGGGCAGATACGCAGTATTTT. The encoded protein is CASSLDRADTQYF. The chain combines TRBV7-6 with TRBJ2-3; 8 bases match TRBD1. Germline assignment: CDR1 SGHVS and CDR2 FNYEAQ. V shed 5 bases and J 4 bases; nucleotides not matched to a gene: 2. CDR3 length: 13 residues. Full variable domain (outside the CDR3, taken from reference TRBV7-6 and TRBJ2-3): GAGVSQSPRYKVTKRGQDVALRCDPISGHVSLYWYRQALGQGPEFLTYFNYEAQQDKSGLPNDRFSAERPEGSISTLTIQRTEQRDSAMYRCASSLDRADTQYFGPGTRLTVL.

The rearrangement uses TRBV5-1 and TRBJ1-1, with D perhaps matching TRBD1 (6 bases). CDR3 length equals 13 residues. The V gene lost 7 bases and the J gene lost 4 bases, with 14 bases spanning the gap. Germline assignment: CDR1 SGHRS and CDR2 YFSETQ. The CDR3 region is CASGQGLGTEAFF. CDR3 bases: TGCGCCAGCGGTCAGGGGTTGGGCACTGAAGCTTTCTTT.